The rows below give T cell receptor beta chains drawn from one sample of a study of identifying expanded T cells in peripheral blood. This table comes from immunoSEQ multiplex PCR, and its TCRdb copy is limited to in-frame clones, with some not included. The table has about 80,000 clones, 84% seen once; the top ten hold about 20%. The source material was blood. All receptors come from a person between 18 and 75 years old in good health. Each CDR3 is given with its conserved first and last residue. D genes are given only for firm matches. A clone size is listed for some rows: how often the clone was seen (once, few, many), or a class if it is expanded.

.	.	TRBJ1-3	TRBV5-6	CASSRGPLSGNTIYF	TGTGCCAGCAGCCGGGGACCGTTGTCTGGAAACACCATATATTTT
.	.	TRBJ1-1	TRBV9	CASSVVAGSENTEAFF	TGTGCCAGCAGCGTAGTGGCGGGGTCTGAGAACACTGAAGCTTTCTTT
TRBD2	.	TRBJ2-1	TRBV27	CASSLSDASGYEQFF	TGTGCCAGCAGTTTATCGGACGCTAGCGGGTATGAGCAGTTCTTC
.	few	TRBJ1-5	TRBV5-6	CASSLEAGQPQHF	TGTGCCAGCAGCTTGGAGGCGGGCCAGCCCCAGCATTTT
TRBD1	.	TRBJ2-2	TRBV5-1	CASSAAGQGAWTGELFF	TGCGCCAGCAGCGCGGCGGGACAGGGGGCTTGGACCGGGGAGCTGTTTTTT
TRBD2	.	TRBJ2-1	TRBV7-3	CASSSGLAGAFANEQFF	TGTGCCAGCAGCTCGGGACTAGCGGGAGCATTTGCCAATGAGCAGTTCTTC
TRBD2	.	TRBJ2-2	TRBV28	CASSRGTSNTGELFF	TGTGCCAGCAGCCGTGGGACTAGTAACACCGGGGAGCTGTTTTTT
.	few	TRBJ1-4	TRBV5-1	CASSERTAEKLFF	TGCGCCAGCAGCGAAAGGACAGCTGAAAAACTGTTTTTT
.	.	TRBJ2-7	TRBV7-2	CASSSTGGNEQYF	TGTGCCAGCAGCTCGACAGGAGGCAACGAGCAGTACTTC
TRBD1	.	TRBJ2-5	TRBV6-6	CASSYPGTGEETQYF	TGTGCCAGCAGTTACCCCGGGACAGGGGAAGAGACCCAGTACTTC
.	.	TRBJ2-5	TRBV10-3	CAIGRRDQETQYF	TGTGCCATCGGGAGACGGGACCAAGAGACCCAGTACTTC
TRBD1	.	TRBJ1-4	TRBV19	CASSIRGDSTTNEKLFF	TGTGCCAGTAGTATACGGGGGGACAGCACAACTAATGAAAAACTGTTTTTT
.	few	TRBJ1-5	TRBV6-5	CASSPRENQPQHF	TGTGCCAGCAGCCCCAGAGAAAATCAGCCCCAGCATTTT
.	.	TRBJ2-1	TRBV19	CASRTGTLVYNEQFF	TGTGCCAGTAGAACCGGGACCCTTGTCTACAATGAGCAGTTCTTC
.	.	TRBJ2-3	TRBV7-8	CASRIESRGDTQYF	TGTGCCAGCAGAATAGAGAGTAGGGGAGATACGCAGTATTTT
.	.	TRBJ1-1	TRBV6-5	CASSRDTEAFF	TGTGCCAGCAGTAGGGACACTGAAGCTTTCTTT
TRBD1	.	TRBJ2-2	TRBV5-4	CASSSTGINTGELFF	TGTGCCAGCAGCTCGACAGGGATAAACACCGGGGAGCTGTTTTTT
TRBD2	.	TRBJ2-1	TRBV10-3	CAISEPGLAGGPPSSYNEQFF	TGTGCCATCAGTGAGCCGGGACTAGCGGGAGGGCCCCCCTCTTCCTACAATGAGCAGTTCTTC
TRBD2	.	TRBJ2-1	TRBV20-1	CSAGGGEQFF	TGCAGTGCTGGGGGGGGAGAGCAGTTCTTC
TRBD1	once	TRBJ1-2	TRBV14	CASSSGQGPSNYGYTF	TGTGCCAGCAGCTCCGGACAGGGTCCCTCTAACTATGGCTACACCTTC
.	.	TRBJ2-3	TRBV9	CASSVMASVTDTQYF	TGTGCCAGCAGCGTAATGGCTTCAGTCACAGATACGCAGTATTTT
.	.	TRBJ1-2	TRBV28	CASSLGGQGYGYTF	TGTGCCAGCAGTTTGGGGGGCCAGGGCTATGGCTACACCTTC
.	.	TRBJ1-5	TRBV7-2	CASSPRFGAGQPQHF	TGTGCCAGCAGCCCTCGGTTTGGGGCGGGACAGCCCCAGCATTTT
TRBD1	.	TRBJ2-7	TRBV7-9	CASSLAGQEYEQYF	TGTGCCAGCAGCTTAGCGGGACAGGAATACGAGCAGTACTTC
.	.	TRBJ1-4	TRBV4-3	CASSQYGGGNEKLFF	TGCGCCAGCAGCCAGTACGGAGGGGGAAATGAAAAACTGTTTTTT
TRBD1	.	TRBJ1-2	TRBV14	CASSPTGTGGVNLYGYTF	TGTGCCAGCAGCCCCACCGGGACAGGGGGAGTCAACCTCTATGGCTACACCTTC
.	.	TRBJ2-2	TRBV9	CASSVEVNAGELFF	TGTGCCAGCAGCGTAGAGGTTAACGCCGGGGAGCTGTTTTTT